The 12 T cell receptor beta chains below come from one sample, sequenced in a study of Ad26.COV2.S vaccination and SARS-CoV-2 variants (dated by TCRdb to about 2021). The treatment or condition label on this specimen signifies: some 20 received Ad26.COV2.S at low or high dose, single or two shots; 5 received placebo; per-sample allocation not given. Repertoires of vaccine and placebo recipients were sequenced from samples collected on day 63 after the first injection. Library preparation used the immunoSEQ multiplex PCR assay. Here the immuneACCESS table is served through TCRdb, limited to in-frame sequences with V and J called. Missing clones are a known gap in these copies; in checked studies unresolved V genes cover under half, and the rest lacks a known reason. This sample has about 350,000 clones in its table, and around 88% of those were observed once. Roughly a tenth of the sample rests with the top ten.

Here the sequenced sample was peripheral blood, taken in a trial of Ad26.COV2.S vaccine versus placebo. The receptors originated from a person between 18 and 65 years old who received the Ad26.COV2.S COVID-19 vaccine or a placebo.

The chain carries TRBV9 and TRBJ2-7, with D possibly matching TRBD1 (6 bases). Germline loops: CDR1 SGDLS, CDR2 YYNGEE. Trimming left V 3 bases short and J 5 bases short, with 12 bases between. The CDR3 loop spans 13 amino acids. CDR3 nucleotides: TGTGCCAGCAGCGGTTACAGGGTCGACGAGCAGTACTTC. Translating gives CASSGYRVDEQYF.

The J gene is TRBJ2-3, the V gene TRBV5-1, with TRBD1 identical over 7 bases. V was clipped by 4 bases and J by 3 bases; unmatched bases: 8. Per germline, CDR1 SGHRS and CDR2 YFSETQ. This CDR3 contains 15 residues. CDR3 residues: CASSPGQEGTDTQYF. CDR3 bases: TGCGCCAGCAGCCCCGGACAGGAAGGGACAGATACGCAGTATTTT.

This chain joins TRBV4-1 and TRBJ2-1; possible D gene TRBD2, 5 bases. The V and J ends lost 3 bases and 7 bases respectively, with 13 bases between them. The CDR3 consists of 14 residues. Germline loops: CDR1 MGHRA, CDR2 YSYEKL. The CDR3 region is CASSHLSRENEQFF. The CDR3 coding sequence is TGCGCCAGCAGCCACCTGAGTAGGGAGAATGAGCAGTTCTTC.

This clone occurred once. The chain's CDR3 is CASSEPGRMNTEAFF. CDR3 DNA: TGTGCCAGCAGTGAACCCGGACGCATGAACACTGAAGCTTTCTTT. V usage is TRBV6-1 and J usage is TRBJ1-1; D remains ambiguous. Germline loops: CDR1 MNHNS, CDR2 SASEGT. The CDR3 extends over 15 amino acids. V was trimmed by 2 bases and J by 0 bases, leaving 10 bases between them.

The CDR3 sequence is CASRLDRNSYEQYF. DNA of the CDR3: TGCGCCAGCAGACTGGACAGAAACTCCTACGAGCAGTACTTC. V usage is TRBV5-1 and J usage is TRBJ2-7; D perhaps matches TRBD1 (6 bases). V lost 5 bases to trimming and J lost 0 bases, with 12 bases between them. CDR1 and CDR2 from the germline V gene are SGHRS and YFSETQ. This CDR3 is 14 amino acids long.

V gene TRBV6-1 combines with J gene TRBJ1-2; D call uncertain. Between the trimmed V and J ends, which lost 3 bases and 2 bases, there was a span of 7 bases. Germline V gene sequence: CDR1 MNHNS, CDR2 SASEGT. The length of the CDR3 is 13 residues. The CDR3 reads CASSEWQNYGYTF. The CDR3 nucleotides read TGTGCCAGCAGTGAGTGGCAAAACTATGGCTACACCTTC.

The chain carries TRBV11-2 and TRBJ1-2; D gene unclear. This CDR3 is 12 amino acids long. Germline V gene lookup returns CDR1 SGHAT and CDR2 FQNNGV. Trimming stripped 3 bases from V and 7 bases from J, with 9 bases between. Here the CDR3 DNA reads TGTGCCAGCAGCTTTCTGGATGGTGGCTACACCTTC. Translated, it gives CASSFLDGGYTF.

The sample holds one count of this clone. The CDR3 sequence: CASSSGLAGHNEQFF. As DNA, the CDR3 is TGTGCCAGCAGCTCGGGACTAGCGGGACACAATGAGCAGTTCTTC. The chain couples TRBV7-2 to TRBJ2-1, with 13 positions matching TRBD2. The germline gives CDR1 SGHTA, CDR2 FQGNSA. This CDR3 comprises 15 residues. V lost 4 bases, J lost 5 bases, and 2 bases stayed unmatched.

The chain has TRBV7-2 and TRBJ1-4; a weak D match, TRBD1 (5 bases). Germline lookup yields CDR1 SGHTA and CDR2 FQGNSA. Trimming took off 4 bases at V and 4 bases at J, with 10 bases between the two ends. The length of the CDR3 is 14 residues. As DNA, the CDR3 is TGTGCCAGCAGCTCGGGACTGATTAATGAAAAACTGTTTTTT. Amino acid sequence: CASSSGLINEKLFF.

The chain carries TRBV19 and TRBJ1-2; 7 nucleotides line up with TRBD1. The CDR3 has 12 amino acids. Germline values: CDR1 LNHDA, CDR2 SQIVND (reference sequence). V was pared by 5 bases and J by 9 bases, with 6 bases of the junction left unmatched. The CDR3 DNA follows: TGTGCCAGTAGTTTAACAGGGGCGAGCTACACCTTC. Amino acids: CASSLTGASYTF.

V is TRBV6-1 and J is TRBJ2-1; D ambiguous. V was trimmed by 0 bases and J by 4 bases, leaving 4 bases between them. There are 13 residues in the CDR3. Germline values: CDR1 MNHNS, CDR2 SASEGT. The DNA of the CDR3 is TGTGCCAGCAGTGAAGCCGCGTACAATGAGCAGTTCTTC. Amino acid sequence: CASSEAAYNEQFF.

CDR3 amino acids: CASSEAGSGNTIYF. In DNA form, the CDR3 reads TGTGCCAGCAGTGAGGCAGGTTCAGGAAACACCATATATTTT. The chain employs TRBV2 and TRBJ1-3; D gene ambiguous. CDR3 length: 14 residues. Germline V CDR1 and CDR2: SNHLY, FYNNEI. Trimming took off 3 bases at V and 4 bases at J, with 10 bases between the two ends.